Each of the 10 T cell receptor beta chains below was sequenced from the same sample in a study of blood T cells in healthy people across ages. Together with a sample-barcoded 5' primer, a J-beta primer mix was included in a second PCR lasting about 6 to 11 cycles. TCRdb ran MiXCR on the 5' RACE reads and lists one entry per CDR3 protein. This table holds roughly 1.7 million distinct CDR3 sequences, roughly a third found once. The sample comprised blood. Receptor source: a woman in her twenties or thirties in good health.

The CDR3 spells CASSQAPGPQHF. The DNA for the CDR3 is TGTGCCAGCAGCCAGGCCCCCGGGCCCCAGCATTTT. The V and J genes are TRBV12-3 or TRBV12-4 and TRBJ1-5, with unresolved D. This CDR3 is 12 amino acids long. With 6 bases removed from V and 9 bases from J, the gap between germline ends came to 12 bases.

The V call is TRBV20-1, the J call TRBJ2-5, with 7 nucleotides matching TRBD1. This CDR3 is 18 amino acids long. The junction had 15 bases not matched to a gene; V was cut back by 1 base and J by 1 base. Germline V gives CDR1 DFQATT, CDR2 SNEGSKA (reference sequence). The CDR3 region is CSARGEFKGAYFQETQYF. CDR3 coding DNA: TGCAGTGCTAGAGGGGAATTTAAGGGGGCGTATTTCCAAGAGACCCAGTACTTC.

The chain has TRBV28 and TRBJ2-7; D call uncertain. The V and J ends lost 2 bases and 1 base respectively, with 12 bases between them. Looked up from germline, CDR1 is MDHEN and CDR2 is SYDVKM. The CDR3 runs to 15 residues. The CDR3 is CASSLNGRISYEQYF. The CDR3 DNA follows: TGTGCCAGCAGTTTAAACGGCAGGATTTCCTACGAGCAGTACTTC.

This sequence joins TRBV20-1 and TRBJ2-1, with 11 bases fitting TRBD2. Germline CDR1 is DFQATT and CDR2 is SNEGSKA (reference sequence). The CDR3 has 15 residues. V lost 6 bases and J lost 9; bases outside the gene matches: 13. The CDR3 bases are TGCAGTGCCTCTACGGGGCTAGCGGGAGGTGGTGAGCAGTTCTTC. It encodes CSASTGLAGGGEQFF.

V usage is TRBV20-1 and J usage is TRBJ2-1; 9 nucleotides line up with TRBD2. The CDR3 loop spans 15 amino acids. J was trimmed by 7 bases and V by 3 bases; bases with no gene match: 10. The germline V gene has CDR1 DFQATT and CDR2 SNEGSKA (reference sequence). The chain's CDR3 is CSASHFSGSRNEQFF. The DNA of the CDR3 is TGCAGTGCTAGCCACTTTAGCGGGAGTAGGAATGAGCAGTTCTTC.

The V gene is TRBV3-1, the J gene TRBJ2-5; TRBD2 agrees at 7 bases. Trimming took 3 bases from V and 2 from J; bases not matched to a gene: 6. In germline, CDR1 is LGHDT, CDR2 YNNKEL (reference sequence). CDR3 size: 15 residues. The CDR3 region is CASSHQLAWQETQYF. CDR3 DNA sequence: TGTGCCAGCAGCCACCAACTAGCGTGGCAAGAGACCCAGTACTTC.

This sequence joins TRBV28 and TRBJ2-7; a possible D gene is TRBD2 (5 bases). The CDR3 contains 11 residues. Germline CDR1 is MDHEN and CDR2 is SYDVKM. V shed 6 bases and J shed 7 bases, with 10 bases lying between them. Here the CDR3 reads CASRLRGEQYF. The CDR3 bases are TGTGCCAGCAGATTACGGGGAGAGCAGTACTTC.

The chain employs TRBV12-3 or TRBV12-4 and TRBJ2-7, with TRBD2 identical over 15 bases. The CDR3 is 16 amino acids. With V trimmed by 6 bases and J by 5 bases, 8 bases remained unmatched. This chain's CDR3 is CASSRTGLAGGHEQYF. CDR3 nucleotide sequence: TGTGCCAGCAGCCGAACCGGACTAGCGGGGGGGCACGAGCAGTACTTC.

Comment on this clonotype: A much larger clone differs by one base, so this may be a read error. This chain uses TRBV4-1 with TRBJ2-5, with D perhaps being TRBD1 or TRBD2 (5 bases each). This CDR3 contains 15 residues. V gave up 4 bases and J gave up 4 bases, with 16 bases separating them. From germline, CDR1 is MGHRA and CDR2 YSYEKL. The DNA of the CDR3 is TGCGCCAGCAGCCTAACCCGGGACCGGGGAGAGACCCAGTACTTC. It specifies CASSLTRDRGETQYF.

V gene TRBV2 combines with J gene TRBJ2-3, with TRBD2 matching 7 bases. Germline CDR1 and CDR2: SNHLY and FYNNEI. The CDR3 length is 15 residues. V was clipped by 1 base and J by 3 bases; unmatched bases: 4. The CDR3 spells CASSEEWGGTDTQYF. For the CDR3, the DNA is TGTGCCAGCAGTGAAGAGTGGGGGGGTACAGATACGCAGTATTTT.